This T cell receptor (beta chain) was sequenced for a study of T cells after yellow fever vaccination. Study background: In the case of low-cell-number fractions, SMART-Seq v4 Ultra Low Input was used for preparation. Study-wide results and limits: A small proportion of clonotypes was detected in both the CD4 and CD8 compartments.

A few counts support this clonotype. The antigen remains unidentified. Universal primer sites and UMIs were introduced during 5'RACE template-switching synthesis of TCR cDNA. TCRdb recomputed calls from the 5' RACE reads with MiXCR, one row per CDR3 protein. The data show approximately 510,000 distinct CDR3 sequences, 21% seen once. Germline CDR1 LNHDA, CDR2 SQIVND (reference sequence). This CDR3 region has 14 residues. V shed 5 bases and J shed 4 bases, with 14 bases lying between them. Sequencing was performed on PBMCs, taken approximately 20 days after the first yellow fever vaccination. The chain recombines TRBV19 with TRBJ1-2; no reliable D call. The sequence came from a man between 18 and 35 years old who received the YFV17D yellow fever vaccine. The CDR3 is CASSLRRDSYGYTF. Written as DNA, the CDR3 is TGTGCCAGTAGTCTTCGTCGGGATTCCTATGGCTACACCTTC.